This record looks at one TCR beta chain sequence and its context. This record comes from a study of OX40 agonist ivuxolimab in advanced cancers. The method was immunoSEQ multiplex PCR; TCRdb's version includes in-frame clones alone and lacks a portion of them. The sample contains 60,000 to 70,000 clones, approximately 86% of which appear only once. V was shortened by 1 base and J by 7 bases, with 10 bases between the two germline ends. This CDR3 is built from 12 residues. The V gene's germline CDR1 is GTSNPN and CDR2 SVGIG (reference sequence). The sample in question was CD4+ or CD8+ T cells sorted from blood, obtained in a trial of the OX40 agonist ivuxolimab. The chain couples TRBV30 to TRBJ1-1, with D possibly TRBD1 on 5 matching bases. The TCR was taken from an adult with an advanced solid tumor such as melanoma, head and neck, liver or kidney cancer. CDR3 sequence reads: CAWSGQNIEAFF. CDR3 DNA sequence: TGTGCCTGGAGTGGACAGAATATTGAAGCTTTCTTT.